These T cell receptor beta chains were read from a single sample in a study of blood T cell repertoires in COVID-19. Assay used: immunoSEQ multiplex PCR; TCRdb lists only in-frame clones, some missing. The sample lists 200,000 to 300,000 clones, approximately 80% occurring once. Sample: peripheral blood. These receptors originate from a man in his thirties or forties who had recovered from COVID-19. Both conserved end residues are part of each CDR3. A D gene is named only where the DNA matches it firmly. The listing skips clone size in some rows; elsewhere it reads once, few, many or a size class.

- TRBJ2-1 TRBV12-3/TRBV12-4 TRBD1 TGTGCCAGCGTCCGGCCGGGACAGGTTCAGTTCTTC CASVRPGQVQFF
- TRBJ2-1 TRBV7-2 - TGTGCCAGCAGCTTATGGGGGGGCACTGAGCAGTTCTTC CASSLWGGTEQFF
- TRBJ1-3 TRBV11-3 - TGTGCCAGCAGCTCTCGGGACACCTCTGGAAACACCATATATTTT CASSSRDTSGNTIYF
- TRBJ1-6 TRBV10-2 - TGCGCCAGCAGGGACAGTCCGGCACCCCTCCACTTT CASRDSPAPLHF
- TRBJ1-4 TRBV5-1 - TGCGCCAGCAGAGGTAGTCAGGGCAATGAAAAACTGTTTTTT CASRGSQGNEKLFF
- TRBJ2-3 TRBV4-2 TRBD1 TGTGCCAGCAGCCTGGGACAGGTCACAGATACGCAGTATTTT CASSLGQVTDTQYF
- TRBJ2-1 TRBV27 TRBD1 TGTGCCAGCAAGCGAGGGACAGGGAACAATGAGCAGTTCTTC CASKRGTGNNEQFF
- TRBJ2-2 TRBV5-5 - TGTGCCAGCAGCTTGGTAGCGAACACCGGGGAGCTGTTTTTT CASSLVANTGELFF
- TRBJ2-7 TRBV7-2 TRBD2 TGTGCCAGCAGCTCGAGATCTAGCGGACCGTACGAGCAGTACTTC CASSSRSSGPYEQYF
- TRBJ1-5 TRBV28 - TGTGCCAGCAGTTTGGACAGTCAACAGCATTTT CASSLDSQQHF
- TRBJ2-3 TRBV14 TRBD2 TGTGCCAGCAGCCAGCTAGCGGGGGGGCCAGATACGCAGTATTTT CASSQLAGGPDTQYF
- TRBJ1-2 TRBV27 - TGTGCCAGCGGCGACGGGCAGGGATCCTCTGGCTACACCTTC CASGDGQGSSGYTF
- TRBJ2-5 TRBV5-1 - TGCGCCAGCAGCTTGGCCGGGGTTGCCCAAGAGACCCAGTACTTC CASSLAGVAQETQYF
- TRBJ2-1 TRBV5-1 TRBD1 TGCGCCAGCAGCCACGGACAGGGGGAAGGGGAGCAGTTCTTC CASSHGQGEGEQFF
- TRBJ2-2 TRBV28 TRBD2 TGTGCCAGCAGTTTAGCGGGGGGGTTCACCGGGGAGCTGTTTTTT CASSLAGGFTGELFF
- TRBJ1-6 TRBV5-4 TRBD1 TGTGCCAGCAGCGTAAGACAGGGACTGGCACCCCTCCACTTT CASSVRQGLAPLHF
- TRBJ2-1 TRBV6-5 TRBD2 TGTGCCAGCAGACCGTCCGGGACTAGCATTAATGAGCAGTTCTTC CASRPSGTSINEQFF
- TRBJ2-5 TRBV4-2 TRBD1 TGTGCCAGCAGCCAATTGAAGGGGGCGGATGGAGAGACCCAGTACTTC CASSQLKGADGETQYF
few TRBJ1-1 TRBV19 TRBD1 TGTGCCAGTAGTCCGAACAGGGGGCGGGCTTTCTTT CASSPNRGRAFF
- TRBJ1-2 TRBV19 TRBD1 TGTGCCAGTAGCTGGACAGGACAGAACTATGGCTACACCTTC CASSWTGQNYGYTF
- TRBJ1-6 TRBV12-3/TRBV12-4 TRBD1 TGTGCCAGCAGGGACAGGGACAACTCACCCCTCCACTTT CASRDRDNSPLHF
- TRBJ2-3 TRBV5-1 TRBD1 TGCGCCAGCAGGCTGGGACAGGAGTACACAGATACGCAGTATTTT CASRLGQEYTDTQYF
- TRBJ1-4 TRBV6-1 TRBD1 TGTGCCAGCAGTGAACATGGCAGGGGGACGACTAATGAAAAACTGTTTTTT CASSEHGRGTTNEKLFF
- TRBJ2-1 TRBV14 TRBD1 TGTGCCAGCAGGAGACAGGGGCCCTACAATGAGCAGTTCTTC CASRRQGPYNEQFF
- TRBJ1-1 TRBV27 - TGTGCCAGTCAACCCGGGCACAGGTACACTGAAGCTTTCTTT CASQPGHRYTEAFF
- TRBJ2-3 TRBV7-3 TRBD2 TGTGCCAGCAGCTTAAGTCAGAGCGGGGGGGGCACAGATACGCAGTATTTT CASSLSQSGGGTDTQYF
- TRBJ1-6 TRBV3-1/TRBV3-2 TRBD1 TGTGCCAGCAGCCAAGTCGGGACAGGGAGCTCCTATAATTCACCCCTCCACTTT CASSQVGTGSSYNSPLHF
- TRBJ1-1 TRBV7-8 - TGTGCCAGCAGCCCGCGGGCCGGTGGAGCTTTCTTT CASSPRAGGAFF
once TRBJ1-3 TRBV5-1 - TGCGCCAGCAGCAGCTCGGGACACCTCTCTGGAAACACCATATATTTT CASSSSGHLSGNTIYF
- TRBJ2-3 TRBV19 TRBD2 TGTGCCAGTAGTATAACGGGGGGGGACACAGATACGCAGTATTTT CASSITGGDTDTQYF
- TRBJ2-4 TRBV25-1 - TGTGCCAGCAGTGAACCGGGGGCCAAAAACATTCAGTACTTC CASSEPGAKNIQYF
- TRBJ2-5 TRBV5-1 TRBD2 TGCGCCAGCAGCTTGCCTCTACGGGGGGGCCGGGAGACCCAGTACTTC CASSLPLRGGRETQYF
- TRBJ2-7 TRBV27 - TGTGCCAGCAGTTTATCATTCGGCTACGAGCAGTACTTC CASSLSFGYEQYF
- TRBJ1-4 TRBV19 - TGTGCCAGTAGTATCCGGGTATCGAATGAAAAACTGTTTTTT CASSIRVSNEKLFF